A selection of T cell receptor beta chains follows, all from one sample in a study of T cell responses to AZD1222 COVID-19 vaccine. TCRdb's copy holds only in-frame clones and misses some; the assay was immunoSEQ multiplex PCR. The data contain around 99,000 clones, about 89% of them seen just once; the ten biggest clones take up 6.5% to 8%. Here the sequenced sample was peripheral blood, taken on day 0 of AZD1222 vaccination. The source is an adult in good health. CDR3s include the opening cysteine and the closing phenylalanine or tryptophan. The D gene is left open where the match is weak. Clone size is given for some rows only: seen once, a few or many times, or a class if the clone is expanded.

>.|.|TRBV28|TRBJ1-4
CASSSILSGDEKLFF
TGTGCCAGCAGTTCCATCCTTAGTGGGGATGAAAAACTGTTTTTT
>.|once|TRBV15|TRBJ1-1
CATSRAQGGAFF
TGTGCCACCAGCAGAGCTCAAGGCGGAGCTTTCTTT
>.|.|TRBV4-1|TRBJ1-3
CASSQEGTTGNTIYF
TGCGCCAGCAGCCAAGAAGGGACAACTGGAAACACCATATATTTT
>.|.|TRBV2|TRBJ1-6
CASRNSNSPLHF
TGTGCCAGCAGGAACAGCAATTCACCCCTCCACTTT
>.|.|TRBV4-3|TRBJ1-3
CASSQDKGTHSGNTIYF
TGCGCCAGCAGCCAAGATAAAGGTACCCACTCTGGAAACACCATATATTTT
>.|.|TRBV5-1|TRBJ1-1
CASSSGQIIMNTEAFF
TGCGCCAGCAGCTCCGGACAGATTATCATGAACACTGAAGCTTTCTTT
>.|few|TRBV28|TRBJ1-3
CASSLVGISGNTIYF
TGTGCCAGCAGTTTGGTGGGGATCTCTGGAAACACCATATATTTT
>.|.|TRBV5-6|TRBJ1-4
CASSLGGSVLFF
TGTGCCAGCAGCTTGGGGGGCTCCGTACTGTTTTTT
>TRBD1|once|TRBV18|TRBJ1-1
CASSENRDRGSTEAFF
TGTGCCAGCTCGGAAAACCGGGACAGGGGGTCGACTGAAGCTTTCTTT
>.|once|TRBV27|TRBJ1-5
CASSLSNRSGHQPQHF
TGTGCCAGCAGTTTATCGAATAGGTCGGGCCATCAGCCCCAGCATTTT
>.|.|TRBV11-1|TRBJ2-1
CASSSRLGLGGEQFF
TGTGCCAGCAGCTCCAGACTGGGGCTAGGTGGGGAGCAGTTCTTC
>.|.|TRBV29-1|TRBJ2-3
CSVADTVTQYF
TGCAGCGTTGCCGACACGGTAACGCAGTATTTT
>.|.|TRBV6-4|TRBJ2-1
CASSDSADNNEQFF
TGTGCCAGCAGTGACTCCGCGGACAACAATGAGCAGTTCTTC
>TRBD2|.|TRBV9|TRBJ2-7
CASSVGSASGIYEQYF
TGTGCCAGCAGCGTAGGTTCCGCTAGCGGGATCTACGAGCAGTACTTC
>TRBD1|.|TRBV29-1|TRBJ1-6
CSVRDRADSPLHF
TGCAGCGTCCGCGACAGGGCTGATTCACCCCTCCACTTT
>.|.|TRBV19|TRBJ1-2
CASSLGWANYGYTF
TGTGCCAGTAGTCTGGGGTGGGCGAACTATGGCTACACCTTC
>.|.|TRBV29-1|TRBJ1-2
CSLGGDNYGYTF
TGCAGCTTGGGGGGCGATAACTATGGCTACACCTTC
>.|.|TRBV3-1/TRBV3-2|TRBJ1-5
CASSPSGQSNQPQHF
TGTGCCAGCAGCCCCTCCGGGCAGAGCAATCAGCCCCAGCATTTT
>.|.|TRBV6-6|TRBJ2-7
CASSPGGDEQYF
TGTGCCAGCAGTCCCGGCGGGGACGAGCAGTACTTC
>.|.|TRBV28|TRBJ1-3
CASSLPGASGNTIYF
TGTGCCAGCAGTTTACCCGGGGCATCTGGAAACACCATATATTTT
>.|once|TRBV12-3/TRBV12-4|TRBJ1-2
CASSPTEVYGYTF
TGTGCCAGCAGCCCGACAGAGGTCTATGGCTACACCTTC
>.|.|TRBV11-2|TRBJ2-1
CASSLAGGTYNEQFF
TGTGCCAGCAGCTTAGCTGGGGGCACTTACAATGAGCAGTTCTTC
>.|.|TRBV18|TRBJ1-3
CASSPPGAANSGNTIYF
TGTGCCAGCTCACCACCGGGGGCCGCAAACTCTGGAAACACCATATATTTT
>.|.|TRBV5-6|TRBJ2-3
CASSWTETFTDTQYF
TGTGCCAGCAGCTGGACAGAAACCTTCACAGATACGCAGTATTTT
>TRBD2|.|TRBV6-5|TRBJ2-7
CASRTTGGYEQYF
TGTGCCAGCAGGACTACCGGGGGGTACGAGCAGTACTTC